The entry that follows covers one T cell receptor (beta chain) sequence. How the authors handled the data: Amplification from reference gene primers served as the basis for estimated nucleated cell counts. Method: immunoSEQ multiplex PCR; TCRdb's copy keeps in-frame clones and lacks some. The D gene and trimming were derived from the DNA, and the V and J assignments and clone size from that table. Among about 150,000 clones, around 87% were seen once, and the ten largest hold 10% to 15%. The sample belongs to a study of blood T cell repertoires in COVID-19. The overall study: Sites across the United States, Italy and Spain contributed samples from acute and convalescent COVID-19.

V lost 3 bases and J lost 6; bases outside the gene matches: 7. CDR1 is MNHEY, CDR2 SMNVEV, per germline (reference sequence). CDR3 length: 15 residues. The chain recombines TRBV27 with TRBJ2-7; 11 bases line up with TRBD2. The sequence was obtained from a man between 18 and 29 years old with COVID-19, enrolled during active disease. The sequencing input was peripheral blood. The CDR3 DNA sequence: TGTGCCAGCAGTTTCCATAGCGGGAGGGCCAGCGAGCAGTACTTC. Translation: CASSFHSGRASEQYF.